Listed below are T cell receptor beta chains from one sample, sequenced in a study of CD8+ T cells in alopecia areata. Measured with immunoSEQ multiplex PCR; TCRdb has only the in-frame clones, and not every one. The profile shows 100,000 to 150,000 clones, around 50% of them singletons. Specimen: NKG2D-low CD8+ T cells sorted from blood. The receptor set was obtained from a human donor with alopecia areata. CDR3s include the opening cysteine and the closing phenylalanine or tryptophan. Each record gives: J gene, V gene, clone size, D gene, CDR3 DNA, CDR3 protein. D genes are given only for firm matches. Where a row states a size, it is once, few, many or the class of an expanded clone; other rows omit it.

>TRBJ2-7|TRBV30|-|-
TGTGCCTGGAGTGTAGTGTCCTACGAGCAGTACTTC
CAWSVVSYEQYF
>TRBJ2-1|TRBV29-1|few|-
TGCAGCGTTGAATCTTCGAATGAGCAGTTCTTC
CSVESSNEQFF
>TRBJ2-1|TRBV6-5|-|-
TGTGCCAGCAGTGACTCGCCCCAGGCTGAGCAGTTCTTC
CASSDSPQAEQFF
>TRBJ2-3|TRBV2|once|TRBD2
TGTGCCAGCAGCAGTCCGGGACTAGCGGTAGATACGCAGTATTTT
CASSSPGLAVDTQYF
>TRBJ2-1|TRBV6-5|-|-
TGTGCCAGCAGTTACTCGCTCGGGAATGAGCAGTTCTTC
CASSYSLGNEQFF
>TRBJ2-1|TRBV29-1|-|TRBD2
TGCAGCGTTGAGGGGGCGACTAGCGGGAGCTCCTACAATGAGCAGTTCTTC
CSVEGATSGSSYNEQFF
>TRBJ2-2|TRBV5-4|-|TRBD1
TGTGCCACCCCAGACAGGGCCACCGGGGAGCTGTTTTTT
CATPDRATGELFF
>TRBJ2-1|TRBV14|-|-
TGTGCCAGCAGCCAATTGGGGAATGAGCAGTTCTTC
CASSQLGNEQFF
>TRBJ2-1|TRBV5-1|-|-
TGCGCCAGCAGCTTAACCCTAGCCAATGAGCAGTTCTTC
CASSLTLANEQFF
>TRBJ2-1|TRBV11-2|-|-
TGTGCCAGCAGCTTAAGTATTGGGGAGCTGAACAATGAGCAGTTCTTC
CASSLSIGELNNEQFF
>TRBJ2-5|TRBV15|once|-
TGTGCCACCAGCAGAGCGATGGGCGGGGCCCGGGAGACCCAGTACTTC
CATSRAMGGARETQYF
>TRBJ2-1|TRBV27|-|-
TGTGCCAGCAGCTCATTCAAAAGCTCCTACAATGAGCAGTTCTTC
CASSSFKSSYNEQFF
>TRBJ2-3|TRBV29-1|few|-
TGCAGCGTTGAAGTCTCAGACTCTCGATCCCTCGGTCGGTATACGCAGTATTTT
CSVEVSDSRSLGRYTQYF
>TRBJ2-2|TRBV29-1|-|-
TGCAGCGTTGAAGATCTCTCGGCGGGTTCCGGGGAGCTGTTTTTT
CSVEDLSAGSGELFF
>TRBJ1-5|TRBV30|-|-
TGTGCCTGGAGTGTGGGGGGATTGAGCAATCAGCCCCAGCATTTT
CAWSVGGLSNQPQHF
>TRBJ1-2|TRBV29-1|-|-
TGCAGCGTTGAATCTCCAGAGTCCTATGGCTACACCTTC
CSVESPESYGYTF
>TRBJ2-7|TRBV29-1|-|TRBD1
TGCAGCGCCCAGGGGGTCTACGAGCAGTACTTC
CSAQGVYEQYF
>TRBJ2-7|TRBV15|few|-
TGTGCCACCAGCGGGTCTCGTTTGCAGTCCTACGAGCAGTACTTC
CATSGSRLQSYEQYF
>TRBJ1-1|TRBV5-1|-|-
TGCGCCAGCAGCTGGGGACTGGCCACTGAAGCTTTCTTT
CASSWGLATEAFF
>TRBJ2-2|TRBV29-1|-|-
TGCAGCGTTGAACAAGACACCGGGGAGCTGTTTTTT
CSVEQDTGELFF
>TRBJ1-6|TRBV29-1|-|TRBD1
TGCAGCGTGGAGGACAGGGGATATAATTCACCCCTCCACTTT
CSVEDRGYNSPLHF
>TRBJ2-2|TRBV2|once|TRBD1
TGTGTCTCCGGGACAGAGAACACCGGGGAGCTGTTTTTT
CVSGTENTGELFF
>TRBJ2-3|TRBV18|-|-
TGTGCCAGCTCACCACCGACTGACACAGATACGCAGTATTTT
CASSPPTDTDTQYF
>TRBJ2-1|TRBV29-1|few|-
TGCAGCGTGGCAATCGGGAATGAGCAGTTCTTC
CSVAIGNEQFF
>TRBJ2-1|TRBV28|few|TRBD2
TGTGCCAGCAGTTTATCTGGGAGGGCATTTTCCTACAATGAGCAGTTCTTC
CASSLSGRAFSYNEQFF
>TRBJ2-3|TRBV5-1|-|-
TGCGCCAGCACGGAAGACAGTTTCTCAGATACGCAGTATTTT
CASTEDSFSDTQYF
>TRBJ2-6|TRBV11-1|-|-
TGTGCCAGCAGCCCCATTGGGGCCAACGTCCTGACTTTC
CASSPIGANVLTF
>TRBJ2-2|TRBV29-1|-|-
TGCAGCGTTGTCGGACAGCGGGGCACCGGGGAGCTGTTTTTT
CSVVGQRGTGELFF
>TRBJ1-1|TRBV13|few|-
TGTGCCAGCAGCCCGGGTCCCTGGGGGGTCTTCTTT
CASSPGPWGVFF
>TRBJ2-7|TRBV9|-|-
TGTGCCAGCAGCGTAGCGGGACCACCCTACGAGCAGTACTTC
CASSVAGPPYEQYF
>TRBJ2-7|TRBV5-1|-|-
TGCGCCAGCAGCTTGTTCGGGGGTTCCTACGAGCAGTACTTC
CASSLFGGSYEQYF
>TRBJ1-4|TRBV27|-|-
TGTGCCAGCGGCCTCTCGGGGGAACTGTTTTTT
CASGLSGELFF
>TRBJ2-2|TRBV6-6|few|TRBD2
TGTGCCTCCACTAGCGGGGACACCGGGGAGCTGTTTTTT
CASTSGDTGELFF
>TRBJ2-1|TRBV29-1|-|TRBD2
TGCAGCGTTGGGAGGACTAGTAATTGGAATGAGCAGTTCTTC
CSVGRTSNWNEQFF
>TRBJ1-2|TRBV4-1|-|-
TGCGCCAGCAGCCAAGTGGGGGAAGGGCATCTCGGCTACACCTTC
CASSQVGEGHLGYTF
>TRBJ2-1|TRBV29-1|-|-
TGCAGCGTTGCCTCCCCCTGGGACAGCGGAGGGAATGAGCAGTTCTTC
CSVASPWDSGGNEQFF
>TRBJ2-4|TRBV28|-|TRBD2
TGTGCCAGCAGTCCTAAGGACTACTCGGCGGGAGGCAAAGCCAAAAACATTCAGTACTTC
CASSPKDYSAGGKAKNIQYF
>TRBJ2-5|TRBV29-1|few|-
TGCAGCGTTGAAGATCTGGGGGTGGGCCAAGAGACCCAGTACTTC
CSVEDLGVGQETQYF
>TRBJ2-7|TRBV6-5|-|-
TGTGCCAGCGCGGGTCCCCACGAGCAGTACTTC
CASAGPHEQYF
>TRBJ1-1|TRBV13|once|-
TGTGCCAGCAGCTTAGGGGCTGCCGAAGCTTTCTTT
CASSLGAAEAFF
>TRBJ2-5|TRBV2|few|-
TGTGCCGCCGCGGAGACCCAGTACTTC
CAAAETQYF
>TRBJ2-7|TRBV27|-|TRBD2
TGTGCCAGCAGTAAAGGACTAGCGGCCTACGAGCAGTACTTC
CASSKGLAAYEQYF
>TRBJ2-5|TRBV27|-|TRBD1
TGTGCCAGCAGTTTCGGACAGGAAGAGACCCAGTACTTC
CASSFGQEETQYF
>TRBJ1-1|TRBV5-4|few|-
TGTGCCAGCAGCGCGGGGACACACACTGAAGCTTTCTTT
CASSAGTHTEAFF